This T cell receptor beta chain was captured by sequencing in a study of CD8+ T cells in alopecia areata (dated by TCRdb to 2016 to 2018). Regarding the study in general: The treated patients, all with moderate-to-severe alopecia areata, were enrolled in an open-label pilot trial of oral tofacitinib given at 5 to 10 mg twice daily. RNA came from the PAXgene miRNA kit for fixed scalp, the miRNeasy kit for PBMCs, and the RNeasy kit for mouse skin. Amplification of TCRbeta CDR3 regions was done by immunoSEQ multiplex PCR using 35 Vbeta forward primers and 13 Jbeta reverse primers. Scalp clonality was compared across normal scalp (n=4), patchy alopecia areata scalp (n=8), and alopecia totalis/universalis scalp (n=8). To study T cell clonal expansion in alopecia areata, the researchers applied high-throughput TCRbeta sequencing to both the C3H/HeJ mouse model and human patients. Patients received tofacitinib for 6 to 18 months and were then followed off drug for 6 months to check for delayed response and recurrence. Tofacitinib-treated patients had biopsies at baseline and at 4 and 24 weeks of treatment, with a later scalp biopsy in several patients. Human TCRbeta sequencing covered scalp tissue and sorted CD4+ and CD8+ peripheral blood T cells from patchy and totalis/universalis alopecia areata patients and healthy controls. The SALT score, which quantifies the percentage of affected scalp surface area, was used to measure disease severity in treated patients. Study-level results and caveats: Compared with normal scalp, lesional scalp, particularly in alopecia totalis/universalis, had higher clonality and more expanded CD8+ clones, which suggests antigenic drive. During tofacitinib treatment, many expanded lesional clones remained in scalp and blood, and this persistence may partly explain relapse after treatment is stopped. Tofacitinib significantly lowered scalp clonality and the number of expanded CD8+ clones among the top 100 scalp clones. Because the treated cohort was small and included a single nonresponder, larger studies are needed to assess links between baseline CD8+ expansion and response. Unlike mouse skin, where gammadelta T cells dominate, normal human skin contains resident alphabeta T cells that get sequenced too, which complicates analysis of the scalp TCR repertoire. Compared with mice, TCR sequences shared between patients were less clear, possibly partly because of HLA diversity across the patient population.

Receptors were amplified or captured by the immunoSEQ multiplex PCR assay. RNA was extracted from all samples and reverse transcribed into cDNA as template for TCR sequencing. First-strand cDNA was synthesized with SuperScript III using a 2:1 mix of oligo-dT and random hexamers. A synthetic immune receptor repertoire was used to assess amplification bias, and residual bias was removed computationally. In the paper's pipeline: Raw reads were preprocessed to remove errors, and CDR3 was defined according to IMGT conventions as the region from the conserved cysteine to phenylalanine. To get clonality, Shannon entropy was normalized by log2 of the number of productive unique TCRs and the result was subtracted from 1. Whether scalp clones were CD4 or CD8 was inferred by matching scalp TCRbeta sequences against CD4 and CD8 repertoires sorted from blood. The immuneACCESS repertoire file appears here via TCRdb, limited to in-frame rearrangements. These files lack a portion of the clones; in checked studies, under half of the deficit traces to unresolved V genes, and the cause of the others is not known. Clone size and the V and J calls come from that table; the DNA yielded D and trimming. The sample has roughly 6,600 clones on record, approximately 68% of them singletons. 16% of the sample is taken by the ten largest.

CDR1 SGHNT and CDR2 YYREEE are derived from the germline V gene (reference sequence). The CDR3 has 17 amino acids, counting the end cysteine and phenylalanine. The sequence is cut down to CDR3 DNA, 51 bases in frame from base 1. Comment on this clone: The antigen it recognizes is unknown. The junction shows a germline mismatch at one end, possibly a read error. The sample carries other DNA sequences with the same CDR3.

The sample's time point label, decoded: about 4 weeks on oral tofacitinib. The intended sense of this specimen's treatment or condition label: oral pan-JAK inhibitor, 5-10 mg twice daily. Peripheral blood and lesional scalp punch biopsies were obtained from patients with alopecia areata. Human scalp biopsies were fixed immediately in PAXgene tissue containers. The starting material was skin, obtained at week 4, from a patient treated with tofacitinib. The rearranged chain carries TRBV5-4 and TRBJ2-6; no confident D gene assignment can be made. The TCR originated in a human donor with alopecia areata. The CDR3 region has the sequence CASTVCVRQSRANVLTF. DNA sequence: TGTGCCAGCACCGTTTGCGTAAGACAAAGTCGGGCCAACGTCCTTACTTTC.